This T cell receptor beta chain was sequenced in a study of technical replicates of blood from a few donors. Profiled with immunoSEQ multiplex PCR; TCRdb holds only in-frame clones, not every one. In the table there are about 88,000 clones, around 93% of which are singletons. CDR1 and CDR2 from the germline V gene are LNHNV and YYDKDF (reference sequence). The CDR3 sequence is 15 residues long. The V end was cut by 6 bases, the J end by 1 base, with 15 bases between. The clonotype was recovered from a human donor in good health. The specimen sequenced was T cells isolated from PBMCs. The rearrangement links TRBV15 to TRBJ2-5, with D perhaps TRBD1 (7 bases). CDR3 in amino acids: CATRVYRGGQETQYF. CDR3 DNA: TGTGCCACCAGGGTTTACAGGGGAGGCCAAGAGACCCAGTACTTC.